Below, 29 T cell receptor beta chains from the same sample are listed, as sequenced in a study of glioma-infiltrating T cells (TCRdb year 2016). The run used an Illumina MiSeq. The iRepertoire nested amplicon-rescue multiplex PCR (arm-PCR) platform was used to amplify TCR alpha and beta CDR3 regions from RNA. TCRdb reanalyzed the raw reads on its own, using fastp at Q25 for trimming and MiXCR for clone calling, and kept in-frame beta chains. CDR3 protein duplicates are merged, each entry listing the most common genes and DNA. The sample table lists a few hundred thousand distinct CDR3 sequences, roughly 41% of them with a count of one. The biggest ten clones account for approximately 12% of the sample. Sequenced material: glioma tissue, nonneoplastic brain tissue, or PBMCs (not recorded which). The source is a human donor with low-grade glioma or glioblastoma, undergoing nonglioma brain surgery, or in good health (not recorded which).

Regarding this clonotype: One end of the junction is discordant with germline, which a read error may explain. The CDR3 spells CSSRDRRNQAENTEAFF. DNA for the CDR3: TGCAGTTCTAGAGATCGGAGGAACCAGGCCGAAAACACTGAAGCTTTCTTT. This chain links TRBV20-1 with TRBJ1-1; D is uncertain. The CDR3 runs to 17 residues. From germline, CDR1 is DFQATT and CDR2 SNEGSKA (reference sequence).

This clonotype was found many times. The CDR3: CASSLYDRILGNEQFF. In DNA, the CDR3 is TGTGCCAGCAGTTTATATGACAGGATCTTGGGAAATGAGCAGTTCTTC. The chain is built from TRBV28 and TRBJ2-1; D possibly corresponds to TRBD1 (6 bases). This CDR3 spans 16 amino acids. Trimming took off 1 base at V and 7 bases at J, with 17 bases between the two ends. Germline loops: CDR1 MDHEN, CDR2 SYDVKM.

The rearrangement links TRBV28 to TRBJ2-7, with D perhaps TRBD1 (6 bases). Germline V CDR1 and CDR2: MDHEN, SYDVKM. Trimming took off 5 bases at V and 0 bases at J, with 14 bases between the two ends. The CDR3 totals 15 residues. Here the CDR3 reads CASSVTGWNSYEQYF. The CDR3 DNA sequence: TGTGCCAGCAGTGTGACAGGCTGGAACTCCTACGAGCAGTACTTC.

The CDR3 loop is CASSLQGGAYYEQYF. The CDR3 nucleotides are TGTGCCAGCAGCTTACAAGGGGGCGCCTATTACGAGCAGTACTTC. The chain couples TRBV7-2 to TRBJ2-7; 7 nucleotides line up with TRBD1. The CDR3 spans 15 residues. The germline CDR1 and CDR2 sequences are SGHTA and FQGNSA. The V segment lost 2 bases and the J segment 4 bases; nucleotides outside the gene matches: 8.

The table lists this clonotype with a few counts. The rearrangement links TRBV2 to TRBJ1-6; no firm D call. Germline values: CDR1 SNHLY, CDR2 FYNNEI. The CDR3 totals 15 residues. V was cut by 5 bases and J by 10 bases, with 18 bases left in between. CDR3 in DNA: TGTGCCAGCAGTTTTTCCGGCTCCTCCAACTCACCCCTCCACTTT. Residues: CASSFSGSSNSPLHF.

In DNA form, the CDR3 reads TGCAGTGCTAGAGATCGAGTTTGGAACACTGAAGCTTTCTTT. This gives the protein CSARDRVWNTEAFF. This rearrangement joins TRBV20-1 to TRBJ1-1; D uncertain. Germline lookup yields CDR1 DFQATT and CDR2 SNEGSKA (reference sequence). This CDR3 has 14 residues. The V gene lost 0 bases and the J gene lost 1 base, with 9 bases spanning the gap.

Concerning this clonotype itself: Possible read error: a much larger clone is one base away. The rearrangement uses TRBV20-1 and TRBJ1-2; D may be TRBD1 (5 bases). The CDR3 consists of 13 residues. Germline CDR1 DFQATT, CDR2 SNEGSKA (reference sequence). The CDR3 reads CSATGDRGYGHTF. The CDR3 coding sequence is TGCAGTGCTACCGGGGACCGAGGCTATGGCCACACCTTC.

The V and J genes are TRBV4-1 and TRBJ2-1, with D maybe TRBD2 (5 bases). The DNA end is a closer match to TRBJ2-7, so the J assignment may be wrong. Looked up from germline, CDR1 is MGHRA and CDR2 is YSYEKL. The CDR3 length is 15 residues. Written as DNA, the CDR3 is TGCGCCAGCAGCCCCAGAGCGGCGGCTTCCTACGAGCAGTACTTC. Translation: CASSPRAAASYEQYF.

This clonotype was seen more than once but under ten times. This chain uses TRBV28 with TRBJ2-5; 8 bases are a match to TRBD1. CDR3 length: 16 amino acids. Trimming cost V 1 base and J 0 bases; bases outside gene matches: 4. Germline CDR1 and CDR2: MDHEN and SYDVKM. The CDR3 DNA sequence: TGTGCCAGCAGTTTATACGGGACAGGATACCAAGAGACCCAGTACTTC. Protein: CASSLYGTGYQETQYF.

This chain's CDR3 is CASSQDKTSGPYDAWEQYF. In DNA form, the CDR3 reads TGTGCCAGCAGCCAAGATAAGACTAGCGGGCCTTACGACGCTTGGGAGCAGTACTTC. This chain connects TRBV14 to TRBJ2-7; the match to TRBD2 covers 10 bases. The germline gives CDR1 SGHDN, CDR2 FVKESK. This CDR3 is 19 amino acids long. After removal of 0 bases from V and 7 bases from J, the junction contained 18 bases not matched to a gene.

In this sample, this clonotype turned up many times. The CDR3 DNA reads TGTGCCAGCACTAGCGTTGGCACCGGGGAGCTGTTTTTT. It is translated as CASTSVGTGELFF. The chain links TRBV6-2 or TRBV6-3 to TRBJ2-2, with TRBD2 as a possible D gene (6 bases). CDR1 MNHEY and CDR2 SVGEGT come from the germline V gene. The CDR3 contains 13 residues. Trimming stripped 7 bases from V and 4 bases from J, with 10 bases between.

The V call is TRBV5-1, the J call TRBJ2-1; D is perhaps TRBD2 (5 bases). Germline assignment: CDR1 SGHRS and CDR2 YFSETQ. V was clipped by 2 bases and J by 5 bases, with 8 bases between them. The CDR3 spans 13 residues. CDR3 amino acids: CASSFPGNNEQFF. As DNA, the CDR3 is TGCGCCAGCAGCTTCCCGGGGAACAATGAGCAGTTCTTC.

This clonotype was observed many times. The gene calls are TRBV27 and TRBJ2-7; perhaps TRBD2 as D (5 bases). Germline V gene sequence: CDR1 MNHEY, CDR2 SMNVEV (reference sequence). V was trimmed by 2 bases and J by 2 bases, leaving 10 bases between them. The CDR3 is 14 amino acids. Written as DNA, the CDR3 is TGTGCCAGCAGTTTAATCGGGGTTCCCTACGAGCAGTACTTC. Amino acid sequence: CASSLIGVPYEQYF.

The chain has TRBV10-3 and TRBJ2-2, with D perhaps matching TRBD1 (6 bases). V was clipped by 4 bases and J by 0 bases, with 12 bases between them. The CDR3 consists of 16 residues. CDR1 is ENHRY, CDR2 SYGVKD, per germline. In DNA form, the CDR3 reads TGTGCCATCAGTGGGTGGGGACACTCGAACACCGGGGAGCTGTTTTTT. Its translation: CAISGWGHSNTGELFF.

The CDR3 sequence: CAISKSLDGIARTGELFF. The CDR3 DNA follows: TGTGCCATCAGTAAATCCCTTGACGGGATAGCGCGCACCGGGGAGCTGTTTTTT. The gene calls are TRBV10-3 and TRBJ2-2; a possible D gene is TRBD2 (5 bases). Germline CDR1 is ENHRY and CDR2 is SYGVKD. V lost 5 bases and J lost 4, with 23 bases in between. The CDR3 loop spans 18 amino acids.

On this clonotype itself: One end of the junction does not line up with germline, which may come from a read error. The chain combines TRBV18 with TRBJ1-3, with D uncertain. This CDR3 is 16 amino acids long. CDR1 KGHSH and CDR2 LQKENI come from the germline V gene. The CDR3 sequence: CARSPPAAYTGNTIYF. The CDR3 DNA reads TGTGCCAGATCACCACCGGCAGCTTACACTGGAAACACCATATATTTT.

A word on this clonotype: This may come from a read error, since a much larger clone is one base off. J is TRBJ2-5 and V is TRBV27, with D unresolved. Germline CDR1 MNHEY, CDR2 SMNVEV (reference sequence). The CDR3 contains 13 residues. The CDR3 sequence: CASNLVSRETQYF. CDR3 sequence (DNA): TGTGCCAGCAATTTAGTAAGCCGGGAGACCCAGTACTTC.

There are many counts of this clonotype. The gene calls are TRBV27 and TRBJ2-1, with D possibly TRBD1 on 5 matching bases. This CDR3 is built from 16 residues. V shed 3 bases and J shed 9 bases, with 21 bases lying between them. Germline assignment: CDR1 MNHEY and CDR2 SMNVEV (reference sequence). The CDR3: CASSFIGFAGQGEQFF. The CDR3 DNA sequence: TGTGCCAGCAGTTTTATTGGTTTCGCAGGGCAGGGTGAGCAGTTCTTC.

Points on this clonotype: A much larger clone lies one base from this, so it may be a read error. This chain links TRBV6-1 with TRBJ2-1; either TRBD1 or TRBD2 may supply D (5 bases each). The J call may be faulty, since TRBJ2-7 better matches the DNA end. From germline, CDR1 is MNHNS and CDR2 SASEGT. This CDR3 has 13 residues. CDR3: CASMMGTYNEQYF. The CDR3 DNA is TGTGCCAGCATGATGGGGACCTACAATGAGCAGTACTTC.

The chain is built from TRBV28 and TRBJ1-5; D is undetermined. Germline CDR1 MDHEN, CDR2 SYDVKM. The CDR3 length is 17 residues. V lost 1 base and J lost 1, with 14 bases in between. The CDR3 region is CASSLLRHMLSNQPQHF. As DNA, the CDR3 is TGTGCCAGCAGTTTATTACGACATATGTTAAGCAATCAGCCCCAGCATTTT.

A few counts support this clonotype. This chain uses TRBV7-2 with TRBJ1-2, with 7 bases identical to TRBD1. V was pared by 5 bases and J by 4 bases, with 10 bases of the junction left unmatched. Germline loops: CDR1 SGHTA, CDR2 FQGNSA. This CDR3 contains 15 residues. The CDR3 DNA follows: TGTGCCAGCAGCCCCGACAGGGTTAGCAGCTATGGCTACACCTTC. It is translated as CASSPDRVSSYGYTF.

In the case of this clonotype: This may be a read error, as it is one base from a much larger clone. The rearrangement joins TRBV7-2 to TRBJ2-3; weak D call: TRBD2 (5 bases). This CDR3 region has 13 residues. Trimming stripped 3 bases from V and 4 bases from J, with 8 bases between. Germline-derived CDR1 and CDR2 are SGHTA and FQGNSA. Here the CDR3 reads CASSFGVADTQYF. The CDR3 DNA is TGTGCCAGCAGCTTCGGGGTCGCAGATACGCAGTATTTT.

This clonotype was observed a few times. The chain is built from TRBV7-8 and TRBJ1-5; no definite D call. The CDR3 extends over 14 amino acids. The V and J ends lost 3 bases and 2 bases respectively, with 8 bases between them. The germline CDR1 and CDR2 sequences are SGHVS and FQNEAQ. CDR3 in amino acids: CASSFRPGNQPQHF. The CDR3 DNA follows: TGTGCCAGCAGCTTCCGTCCGGGCAATCAGCCCCAGCATTTT.

Ten or more counts support this clonotype. This chain connects TRBV28 to TRBJ1-1; the match to TRBD1 covers 9 bases. CDR3 size: 14 residues. CDR1 MDHEN and CDR2 SYDVKM come from the germline V gene. The trim removed 2 bases at V and 4 bases at J, leaving 2 bases unmatched. The CDR3 DNA reads as TGTGCCAGCAGTTTAGGACAGGGGTCCACTGAAGCTTTCTTT. Translating gives CASSLGQGSTEAFF.

This clonotype has only a few counts. This rearrangement joins TRBV20-1 to TRBJ2-5; D perhaps matches TRBD1 (5 bases). Germline V gene data show CDR1 as DFQATT and CDR2 as SNEGSKA (reference sequence). The CDR3 length is 13 residues. V was shortened by 1 base and J by 0 bases, with 6 bases between the two germline ends. The CDR3 loop is CSARGQYQETQYF. Written as DNA, the CDR3 is TGCAGTGCTAGAGGACAGTACCAAGAGACCCAGTACTTC.

Details on this clonotype: A much larger clone differs from this one at a single base, so this may be a read error. The rearrangement joins TRBV27 to TRBJ1-1; the D is unclear. Germline V CDR1 and CDR2: MNHEY, SMNVEV (reference sequence). The length of the CDR3 is 15 residues. DNA of the CDR3: TGTCCCAGCAGTTTTCTTCCGGGAACGGAACACGAAGCTTTCTTT. It codes for CPSSFLPGTEHEAFF.

J is TRBJ2-3 and V is TRBV28; 8 bases fit TRBD1. Unmatched junction bases numbered 16, after V lost 5 bases and J lost 6 bases. CDR1 MDHEN and CDR2 SYDVKM come from the germline V gene. The CDR3 spans 17 residues. This CDR3 reads CASSAPGTGRKGDTQYF. CDR3 coding DNA: TGTGCCAGCAGTGCCCCCGGGACAGGCCGCAAAGGGGATACGCAGTATTTT. Supplemented by reference TRBV28 and TRBJ2-3, the full variable domain reads DVKVTQSSRYLVKRTGEKVFLECVQDMDHENMFWYRQDPGLGLRLIYFSYDVKMKEKGDIPEGYSVSREKKERFSLILESASTNQTSMYLCASSAPGTGRKGDTQYFGPGTRLTVL.

The rearrangement joins TRBV20-1 to TRBJ2-3, with D maybe TRBD1 (7 bases). Germline CDR1 reads DFQATT; CDR2 reads SNEGSKA (reference sequence). CDR3 size: 15 residues. Deletions cut 1 base from V and 4 bases from J, with 15 bases between. The CDR3 coding sequence is TGCAGTGCTAGAGTCCGACAGGGAGGCCCAGATACGCAGTATTTT. The encoded protein is CSARVRQGGPDTQYF.

The chain combines TRBV28 with TRBJ1-1, with D possibly being TRBD1 (6 bases). The length of the CDR3 is 16 residues. Deletions cut 7 bases from V and 0 bases from J, with 18 bases between. Looked up from germline, CDR1 is MDHEN and CDR2 is SYDVKM. The CDR3 loop is CASNVPGGLLNTEAFF. The DNA for the CDR3 is TGTGCCAGCAACGTCCCGGGGGGCCTCCTGAACACTGAAGCTTTCTTT.